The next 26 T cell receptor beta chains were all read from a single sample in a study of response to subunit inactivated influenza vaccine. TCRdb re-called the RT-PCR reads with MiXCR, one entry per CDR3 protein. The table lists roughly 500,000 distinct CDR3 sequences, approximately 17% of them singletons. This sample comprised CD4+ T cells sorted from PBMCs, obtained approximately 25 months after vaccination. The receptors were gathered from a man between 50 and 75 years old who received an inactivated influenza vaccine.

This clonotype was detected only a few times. CDR3 nucleotide sequence: TGTGCCAGCAGCGGAAGCGGGAGGGCCGGAGGGGATACGCAGTATTTT. Its translation: CASSGSGRAGGDTQYF. V usage is TRBV7-2 and J usage is TRBJ2-3; 10 nucleotides agree with TRBD2. J gave up 6 bases and V 5 bases, and 11 bases lay outside the gene matches. The CDR3 runs to 16 residues. The germline CDR1 and CDR2 sequences are SGHTA and FQGNSA.

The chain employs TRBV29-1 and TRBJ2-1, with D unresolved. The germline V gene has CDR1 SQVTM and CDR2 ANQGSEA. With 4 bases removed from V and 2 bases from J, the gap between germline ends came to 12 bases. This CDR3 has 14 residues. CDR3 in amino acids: CSVVPNGAYNEQFF. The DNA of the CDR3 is TGCAGCGTTGTGCCCAATGGGGCCTACAATGAGCAGTTCTTC.

CDR3 in amino acids: CAGGDRGTNYGYTF. In DNA, the CDR3 is TGTGCCGGCGGGGACAGGGGCACTAACTATGGCTACACCTTC. The V and J genes are TRBV7-9 and TRBJ1-2; 10 positions agree with TRBD1. The CDR3 sequence is 14 residues long. V trimming: 11 bases; J trimming: 0 bases; junction bases outside the gene matches: 6. CDR1 and CDR2 from the germline V gene are SEHNR and FQNEAQ (reference sequence).

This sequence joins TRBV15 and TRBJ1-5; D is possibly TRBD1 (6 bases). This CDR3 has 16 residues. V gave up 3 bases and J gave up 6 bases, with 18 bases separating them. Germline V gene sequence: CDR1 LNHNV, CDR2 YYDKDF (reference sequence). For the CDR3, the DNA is TGTGCCACCAGCAGGGACAAGGGGGGTATACCTCAGCCCCAGCATTTT. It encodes CATSRDKGGIPQPQHF.

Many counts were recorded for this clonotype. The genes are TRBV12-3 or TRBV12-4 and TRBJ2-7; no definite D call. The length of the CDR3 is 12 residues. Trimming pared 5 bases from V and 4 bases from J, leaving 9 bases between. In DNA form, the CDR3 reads TGTGCCAGCAGTAAAACCCAGTACGAGCAGTACTTC. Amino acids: CASSKTQYEQYF.

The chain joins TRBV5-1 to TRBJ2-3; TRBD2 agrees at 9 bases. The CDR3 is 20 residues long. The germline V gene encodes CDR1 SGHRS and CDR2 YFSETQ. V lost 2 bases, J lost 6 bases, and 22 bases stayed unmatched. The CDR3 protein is CASSLRLHGRSGGSSDTQYF. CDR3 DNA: TGCGCCAGCAGCTTACGACTCCATGGACGTAGCGGGGGATCCTCGGATACGCAGTATTTT.

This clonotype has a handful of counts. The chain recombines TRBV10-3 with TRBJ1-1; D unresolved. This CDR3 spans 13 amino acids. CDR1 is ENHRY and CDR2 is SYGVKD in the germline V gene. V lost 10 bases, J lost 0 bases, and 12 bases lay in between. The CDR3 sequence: CATEGLMNTEAFF. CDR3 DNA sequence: TGTGCCACCGAGGGTCTTATGAACACTGAAGCTTTCTTT.

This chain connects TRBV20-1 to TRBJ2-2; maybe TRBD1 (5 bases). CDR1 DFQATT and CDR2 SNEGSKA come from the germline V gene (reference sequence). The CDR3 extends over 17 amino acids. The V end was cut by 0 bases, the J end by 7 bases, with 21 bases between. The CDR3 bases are TGCAGTGCTAGAGAGCCCGGACACGCCAGAGTAGGCGGGGAGCTGTTTTTT. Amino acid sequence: CSAREPGHARVGGELFF.

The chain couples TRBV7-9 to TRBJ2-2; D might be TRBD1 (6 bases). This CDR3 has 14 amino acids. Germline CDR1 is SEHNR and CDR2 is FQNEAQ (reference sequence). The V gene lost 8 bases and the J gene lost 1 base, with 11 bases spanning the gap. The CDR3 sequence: CASGRTENTGELFF. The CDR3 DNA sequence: TGTGCCAGCGGGCGGACAGAGAACACCGGGGAGCTGTTTTTT. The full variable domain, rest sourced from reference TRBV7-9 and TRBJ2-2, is DTGVSQNPRHKITKRGQNVTFRCDPISEHNRLYWYRQTLGQGPEFLTYFQNEAQLEKSRLLSDRFSAERPKGSFSTLEIQRTEQGDSAMYLCASGRTENTGELFFGEGSRLTVL.

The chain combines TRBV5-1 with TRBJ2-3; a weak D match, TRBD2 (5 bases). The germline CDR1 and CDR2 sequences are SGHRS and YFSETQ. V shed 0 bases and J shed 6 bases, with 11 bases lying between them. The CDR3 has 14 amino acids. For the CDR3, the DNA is TGCGCCAGCAGCTTGGCGGAGGCCGGGGATACGCAGTATTTT. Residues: CASSLAEAGDTQYF. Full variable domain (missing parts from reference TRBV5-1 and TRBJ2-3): KAGVTQTPRYLIKTRGQQVTLSCSPISGHRSVSWYQQTPGQGLQFLFEYFSETQRNKGNFPGRFSGRQFSNSRSEMNVSTLELGDSALYLCASSLAEAGDTQYFGPGTRLTVL.

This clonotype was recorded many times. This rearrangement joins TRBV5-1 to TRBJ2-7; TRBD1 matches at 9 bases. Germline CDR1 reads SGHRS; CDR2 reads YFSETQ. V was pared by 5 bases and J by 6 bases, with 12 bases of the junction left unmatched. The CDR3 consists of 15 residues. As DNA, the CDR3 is TGCGCCAGCAGTTTGAACCTCCCGGGACAGGGCGAGCAGTACTTC. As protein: CASSLNLPGQGEQYF. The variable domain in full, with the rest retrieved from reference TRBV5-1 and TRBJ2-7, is KAGVTQTPRYLIKTRGQQVTLSCSPISGHRSVSWYQQTPGQGLQFLFEYFSETQRNKGNFPGRFSGRQFSNSRSEMNVSTLELGDSALYLCASSLNLPGQGEQYFGPGTRLTVT.

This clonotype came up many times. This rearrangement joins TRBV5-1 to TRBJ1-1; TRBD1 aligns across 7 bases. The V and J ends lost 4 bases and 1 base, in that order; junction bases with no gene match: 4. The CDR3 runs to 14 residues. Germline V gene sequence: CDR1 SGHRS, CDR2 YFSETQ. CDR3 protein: CASSGGQWNTEAFF. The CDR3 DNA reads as TGCGCCAGCAGCGGGGGACAGTGGAACACTGAAGCTTTCTTT.

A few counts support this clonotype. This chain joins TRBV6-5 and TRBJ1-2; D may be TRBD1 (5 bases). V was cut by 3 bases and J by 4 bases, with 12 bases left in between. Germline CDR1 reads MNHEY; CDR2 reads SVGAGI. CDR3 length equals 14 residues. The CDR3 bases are TGTGCCAGCAGTTATCGACAGTCTACCTATGGCTACACCTTC. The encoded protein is CASSYRQSTYGYTF.

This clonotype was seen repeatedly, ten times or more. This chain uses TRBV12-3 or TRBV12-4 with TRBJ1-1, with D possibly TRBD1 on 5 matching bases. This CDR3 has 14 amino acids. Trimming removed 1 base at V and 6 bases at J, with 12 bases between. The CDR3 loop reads CASSLGAGLAEAFF. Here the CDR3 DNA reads TGTGCCAGCAGTTTAGGGGCAGGGCTGGCTGAAGCTTTCTTT.

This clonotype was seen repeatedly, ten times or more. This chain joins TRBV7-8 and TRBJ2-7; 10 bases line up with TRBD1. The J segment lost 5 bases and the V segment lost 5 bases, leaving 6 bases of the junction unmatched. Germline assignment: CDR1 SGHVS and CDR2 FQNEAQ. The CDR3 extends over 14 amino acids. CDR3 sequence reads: CASSLRDRGHEQYF. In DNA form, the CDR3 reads TGTGCCAGCAGCCTCCGGGACAGGGGACACGAGCAGTACTTC.

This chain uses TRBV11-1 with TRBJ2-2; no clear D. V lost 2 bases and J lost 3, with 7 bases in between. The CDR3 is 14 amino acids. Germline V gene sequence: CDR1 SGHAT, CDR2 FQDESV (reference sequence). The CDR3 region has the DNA TGTGCCAGCAGCTTATCAAGGGACACCGGGGAGCTGTTTTTT. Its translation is CASSLSRDTGELFF.

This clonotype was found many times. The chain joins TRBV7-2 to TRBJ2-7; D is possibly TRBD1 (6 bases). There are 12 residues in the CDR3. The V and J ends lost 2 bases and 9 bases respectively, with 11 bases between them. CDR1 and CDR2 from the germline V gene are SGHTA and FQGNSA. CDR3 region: CASSLQGSRQYF. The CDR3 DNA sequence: TGTGCCAGCAGCTTACAGGGGTCAAGGCAGTACTTC.

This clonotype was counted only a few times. The CDR3: CSAQTGGAEDTQYF. CDR3 nucleotide sequence: TGCAGTGCGCAGACAGGGGGTGCCGAAGATACGCAGTATTTT. The chain has TRBV20-1 and TRBJ2-3; TRBD1 aligns across 9 bases. V lost 6 bases to trimming and J lost 5 bases; unmatched junction nucleotides: 9. This CDR3 spans 14 amino acids. Germline assignment: CDR1 DFQATT and CDR2 SNEGSKA (reference sequence).

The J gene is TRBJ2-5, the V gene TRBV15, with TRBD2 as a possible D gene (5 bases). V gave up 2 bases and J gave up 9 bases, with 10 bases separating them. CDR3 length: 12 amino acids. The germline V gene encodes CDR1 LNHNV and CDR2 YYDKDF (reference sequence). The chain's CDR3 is CATSRQLGPQYF. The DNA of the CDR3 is TGTGCCACCAGCAGACAACTAGGGCCCCAGTACTTC. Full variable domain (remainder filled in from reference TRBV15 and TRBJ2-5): DAMVIQNPRYQVTQFGKPVTLSCSQTLNHNVMYWYQQKSSQAPKLLFHYYDKDFNNEADTPDNFQSRRPNTSFCFLDIRSPGLGDTAMYLCATSRQLGPQYFGPGTRLLVL.

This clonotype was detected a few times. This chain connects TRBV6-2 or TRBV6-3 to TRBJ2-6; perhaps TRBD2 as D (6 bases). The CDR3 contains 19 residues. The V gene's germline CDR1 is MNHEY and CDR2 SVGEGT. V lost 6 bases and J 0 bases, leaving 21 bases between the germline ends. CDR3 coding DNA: TGTGCCAGCAGATCTGATACGGGACTCTATGGCTCTGGGGCCAACGTCCTGACTTTC. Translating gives CASRSDTGLYGSGANVLTF.

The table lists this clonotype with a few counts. CDR3 in amino acids: CASSPPDGWPETQYF. In nucleotides, the CDR3 is TGTGCCAGCTCACCACCGGACGGATGGCCAGAGACCCAGTACTTC. The chain uses TRBV18 and TRBJ2-5; D call uncertain. The V and J ends lost 0 bases and 4 bases respectively, with 12 bases between them. The CDR3 is made up of 15 amino acids. The germline V gene encodes CDR1 KGHSH and CDR2 LQKENI.

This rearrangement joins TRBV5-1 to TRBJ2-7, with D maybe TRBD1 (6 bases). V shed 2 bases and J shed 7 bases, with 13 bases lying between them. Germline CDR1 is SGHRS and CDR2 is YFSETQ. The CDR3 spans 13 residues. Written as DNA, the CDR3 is TGCGCCAGCAGCTTCTTGACAGGCAGTGAGCAGTACTTC. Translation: CASSFLTGSEQYF.

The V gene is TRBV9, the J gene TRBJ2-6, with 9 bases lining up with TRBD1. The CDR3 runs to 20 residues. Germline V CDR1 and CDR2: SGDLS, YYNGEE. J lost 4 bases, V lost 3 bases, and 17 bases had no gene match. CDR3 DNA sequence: TGTGCCAGCAGCGCGCTGTTCGGGACAGGGAACTTAGCCGGGGCCAACGTCCTGACTTTC. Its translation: CASSALFGTGNLAGANVLTF.

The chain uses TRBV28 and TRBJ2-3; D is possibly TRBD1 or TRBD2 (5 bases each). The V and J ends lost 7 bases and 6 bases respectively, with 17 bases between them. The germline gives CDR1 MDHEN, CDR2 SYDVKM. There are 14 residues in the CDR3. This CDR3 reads CASIEEGLADTQYF. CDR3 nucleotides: TGTGCCAGCATCGAAGAGGGGCTAGCCGATACGCAGTATTTT. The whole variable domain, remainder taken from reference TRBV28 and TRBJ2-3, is DVKVTQSSRYLVKRTGEKVFLECVQDMDHENMFWYRQDPGLGLRLIYFSYDVKMKEKGDIPEGYSVSREKKERFSLILESASTNQTSMYLCASIEEGLADTQYFGPGTRLTVL.

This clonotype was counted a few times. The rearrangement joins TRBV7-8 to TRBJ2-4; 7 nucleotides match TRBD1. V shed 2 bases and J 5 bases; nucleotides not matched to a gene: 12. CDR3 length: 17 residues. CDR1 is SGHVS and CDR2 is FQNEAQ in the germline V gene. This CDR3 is CASSLRTGAIIENIQYF. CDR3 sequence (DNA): TGTGCCAGCAGCTTACGAACAGGGGCGATCATAGAAAACATTCAGTACTTC.

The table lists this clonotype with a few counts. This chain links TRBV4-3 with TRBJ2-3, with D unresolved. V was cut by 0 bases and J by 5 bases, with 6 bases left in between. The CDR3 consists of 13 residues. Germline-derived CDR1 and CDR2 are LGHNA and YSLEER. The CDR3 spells CASSQELGDTQYF. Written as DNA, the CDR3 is TGCGCCAGCAGCCAAGAGCTAGGAGATACGCAGTATTTT.